The 28 T cell receptor beta chains below were found in one sample sequenced in a study of tissue T cells after allogeneic stem cell transplantation. Profiling relied on immunoSEQ multiplex PCR, and the TCRdb table lists in-frame clones only, not all of them. This sample yields 20,000 to 25,000 clones, of which roughly two thirds are seen a single time; around 0.62% belongs to the top ten. The specimen sequenced was spleen. These receptors were taken from a female BALB/c mouse in good health. The mice in this strain carry MHC haplotype H2-d.

A few counts support this clone. Gene names and germline refer to mouse. Partial CDR3 DNA: TGTGCTAGCAGTGCCTCCGGGACAGGGGAGGATGAACAGTAC. It yields the protein CASSASGTGEDEQY. The full CDR3 protein reads CASSASGTGEDEQYF. The J gene is TRBJ2-7, the V gene TRBV29, with 10 bases aligning to TRBD1. The sequence runs out 1 residue before the end of the CDR3; the remainder is reconstructed from the germline J gene. The germline V gene has CDR1 MSHET and CDR2 SYDVDS. V gave up 5 bases and J gave up 5 bases; unmatched junction bases: 9. The length of the CDR3 is 15 residues.

This clone occurred a few times. The gene names here belong to mouse. The read finishes 1 residue shy of the CDR3 end, and the germline J gene is used to complete it. The gene calls are TRBV19 and TRBJ1-3; D unresolved. The germline gives CDR1 FNHDT, CDR2 SITEND (reference sequence). V lost 0 bases and J 2 bases, leaving 3 bases between the germline ends. The CDR3 loop spans 13 amino acids. The CDR3 reads CASSIGTGNTLYF. The part of the CDR3 DNA that was read is TGTGCCAGCAGTATAGGGACTGGAAATACGCTCTAT.

Concerning this clone itself: Genes here carry mouse names. Read data end 1 residue before the CDR3 end; the end is taken from the germline J gene. J is TRBJ1-1 and V is TRBV31, with 9 nucleotides matching TRBD1. Trimming took 3 bases from V and 6 from J; bases not matched to a gene: 2. The CDR3 length is 12 residues. Germline values: CDR1 GKSSPN, CDR2 SITVG. The CDR3: CAWRGTGPEVFF. Incomplete CDR3 DNA: TGTGCCTGGAGAGGGACAGGGCCAGAAGTCTTC. Supplemented by reference TRBV31 and TRBJ1-1, the full variable domain reads AQTIHQWPVAEIKAVGSPLSLGCTIKGKSSPNLYWYWQATGGTLQQLFYSITVGQVESVVQLNLSASRPKDDQFILSTEKLLLSHSGFYLCAWRGTGPEVFFGKGTRLTVV.

Note on this clone: Each gene name is a mouse one. The CDR3 end falls 1 residue outside the read, so it is completed with the germline J gene. This chain connects TRBV4 to TRBJ2-1; 9 bases map to TRBD2. CDR1 is LGHDT and CDR2 is YNNKQL in the germline V gene (reference sequence). The CDR3 runs to 15 residues. Losses at the gene ends were 5 bases for V and 2 bases for J; bases not matched to a gene: 4. The covered CDR3 bases are TGTGCCAGCAGCCCGGACTGGGGTCACTATGCTGAGCAGTTC. Translating it yields CASSPDWGHYAEQF. The full CDR3 protein is CASSPDWGHYAEQFF.

On this clone: All gene names here are mouse names. The part of the CDR3 DNA that was read is TGTGCCAGCAGTTCCGATTCCTATAATTCGCCCCTCTAC. Translation gives CASSSDSYNSPLY. The whole CDR3 reads CASSSDSYNSPLYF. The V and J genes are TRBV14 and TRBJ1-6, with unresolved D. The CDR3 extends 1 residue past the end of the read, so its final part is completed from the germline J gene. TRBJ1-6 is classed as an ORF, of uncertain function. CDR3 length: 14 amino acids. Germline V CDR1 and CDR2: SGHDT, FRDEAV. With 3 bases removed from V and 0 bases from J, the gap between germline ends came to 4 bases.

In regard to this clone: Here the gene names and germline are mouse. The read halts 1 residue ahead of the CDR3 end, with the missing end drawn from the germline J gene. This chain uses TRBV13-2 with TRBJ1-4; TRBD1 might be the D (5 bases). V lost 1 base to trimming and J lost 7 bases, with 11 bases between them. The CDR3 spans 14 residues. Germline CDR1 NNHNN, CDR2 SYGAGS (reference sequence). The CDR3: CASGDPRESERLFF. Partial CDR3 DNA: TGTGCCAGCGGTGATCCCAGGGAAAGCGAAAGATTATTT.

For this clone: The gene names here belong to mouse. The CDR3 end lies 1 residue beyond the end of the read and is filled in from the germline J gene. V usage is TRBV13-2 and J usage is TRBJ1-1, with TRBD1 matching 8 bases. Trimming cost V 2 bases and J 5 bases; bases outside gene matches: 2. CDR3 length equals 13 residues. CDR1 and CDR2 from the germline V gene are NNHNN and SYGAGS (reference sequence). The chain's CDR3 is CASGETGVTEVFF. Incomplete CDR3 DNA: TGTGCCAGCGGTGAGACAGGGGTAACAGAAGTCTTC.

Comment on this clone: All gene names here are mouse names. The read comes to an end 1 residue before the CDR3 does, leaving the germline J gene to fill in the end. The rearrangement links TRBV13-3 to TRBJ2-4, with 10 bases identical to TRBD1. Unmatched junction bases numbered 4, after V lost 0 bases and J lost 6 bases. The CDR3 covers 15 residues. Germline CDR1 NNHDY, CDR2 SYVADS. CDR3 in amino acids: CASSDGPGQGNTLYF. Partial CDR3 DNA: TGTGCCAGCAGTGATGGGCCGGGACAGGGGAACACCTTGTAC.

Worth noting for this clone: Mouse germline and gene names are used. The CDR3 extends 1 residue past the end of the read, so its final part is completed from the germline J gene. This chain joins TRBV13-3 and TRBJ2-1; possibly TRBD2 for D (5 bases). Germline CDR1 and CDR2: NNHDY and SYVADS. V was pared by 0 bases and J by 4 bases, with 5 bases between. The CDR3 length is 13 residues. The part of the CDR3 DNA that was read is TGTGCCAGCAGTGATGACTGGTATGCTGAGCAGTTC. Translated: CASSDDWYAEQF. The full-length CDR3 reads as CASSDDWYAEQFF.

About this clone: Gene names are the mouse ones. The chain's CDR3 is CASSDQGGNTEVFF. The part of the CDR3 DNA that was read is TGTGCCAGCAGTGATCAGGGGGGGAACACAGAAGTCTTC. This chain joins TRBV13-1 and TRBJ1-1; 7 nucleotides line up with TRBD1. The read ends 1 residue early relative to the CDR3; the germline J gene fills the gap. Unmatched junction bases numbered 1, after V lost 1 base and J lost 1 base. There are 14 residues in the CDR3. The germline V gene has CDR1 NSHNY and CDR2 SYGAGN.

This clone was observed once. Any gene name here is a mouse gene name. Read sequence stops 1 residue before the CDR3 end, and the germline J gene provides the missing end. The genes are TRBV3 and TRBJ1-3; maybe TRBD1 (6 bases). The CDR3 is 16 amino acids. Germline assignment: CDR1 SNHLY and CDR2 FYNGKV (reference sequence). Deletions cut 2 bases from V and 0 bases from J, with 11 bases between. The CDR3 spells CASSLPGTNSGNTLYF. The CDR3 bases that were read are TGTGCCAGCAGCTTACCAGGGACAAATTCTGGAAATACGCTCTAT.

On this clone: Gene names are the mouse ones. The CDR3 end falls 1 residue outside the read, so it is completed with the germline J gene. V gene TRBV14 combines with J gene TRBJ2-3; D possibly corresponds to TRBD1 (6 bases). Trimming took 5 bases from V and 0 from J, leaving 7 bases between them. Germline V CDR1 and CDR2: SGHDT, FRDEAV. The CDR3 contains 13 residues. This CDR3 reads CASSGTSAETLYF. CDR3 DNA (partial): TGTGCCAGCAGCGGGACAAGTGCAGAAACGCTGTAT.

Turning to this clone: Gene names refer to mouse genes. The CDR3 end falls 1 residue outside the read, so it is completed with the germline J gene. The rearrangement joins TRBV29 to TRBJ2-4; 9 bases fit TRBD1. J was trimmed by 0 bases and V by 1 base; bases with no gene match: 5. Per the germline V gene, CDR1 is MSHET and CDR2 is SYDVDS. The CDR3 is 17 amino acids. CDR3 protein: CASSLWRQGVSQNTLYF. The sequenced CDR3 bases are TGTGCTAGCAGTTTATGGCGACAGGGGGTTAGTCAAAACACCTTGTAC.

Details on this clone: These gene names are mouse names. With the read ending 1 residue before the CDR3 end, the germline J gene is used to fill in that end. The chain uses TRBV21 and TRBJ1-2; possible D gene TRBD1, 5 bases. TRBV21 is sorted into the ORF group, with uncertain function. There are 15 residues in the CDR3. The ends were cut back, 0 bases at V and 0 bases at J, with 8 bases in the middle. The part of the CDR3 DNA that was read is TGTGCTAGCAGTCAATCGACAGATCCAAACTCCGACTACACC. Translation: CASSQSTDPNSDYT. The entire CDR3 reads CASSQSTDPNSDYTF.

As concerns this clone: The germline and genes are mouse ones. Read coverage stops 1 residue before the CDR3 terminus; the germline J gene supplies the remainder. This chain uses TRBV19 with TRBJ2-3, with TRBD2 matching 9 bases. The germline V gene encodes CDR1 FNHDT and CDR2 SITEND (reference sequence). J was trimmed by 0 bases and V by 2 bases; bases with no gene match: 1. This CDR3 has 15 amino acids. Incomplete CDR3 DNA: TGTGCCAGCAGTATCTGGGGGGGTAGTGCAGAAACGCTGTAT. Its translation: CASSIWGGSAETLY. The full CDR3 protein reads CASSIWGGSAETLYF.

This clone has a single count. Mouse gene names apply. The CDR3 extends 1 residue past the end of the read, so its final part is completed from the germline J gene. The rearrangement links TRBV13-2 to TRBJ1-4; 7 positions agree with TRBD1. In germline, CDR1 is NNHNN, CDR2 SYGAGS (reference sequence). Germline trimming cut 5 bases from V and 3 bases from J; bases unmatched to any gene: 4. This CDR3 is 14 amino acids long. CDR3 protein: CASGPGQPNERLFF. CDR3 DNA, as far as it was read: TGTGCCAGCGGCCCGGGACAGCCCAACGAAAGATTATTT.

Of note for this clone: Each gene name is a mouse one. The read gets to within 1 residue of the CDR3 end, and the germline J gene fills in the rest. The chain employs TRBV13-1 and TRBJ2-2; no reliable D call. V was shortened by 5 bases and J by 2 bases, with 4 bases between the two germline ends. The CDR3 loop spans 12 amino acids. Germline V gene sequence: CDR1 NSHNY, CDR2 SYGAGN. The CDR3 DNA, read in part, is TGTGCCAGCAGGGACAACACCGGGCAGCTCTAC. It is translated as CASRDNTGQLY. The whole CDR3 protein is CASRDNTGQLYF.

On this clone itself: Gene names are mouse gene names. The CDR3: CASGVGLGDTLYF. CDR3 DNA, as far as it was read: TGTGCCAGCGGTGTCGGACTGGGGGACACCTTGTAC. The chain employs TRBV13-2 and TRBJ2-4, with 10 bases that match TRBD2. The read comes to an end 1 residue before the CDR3 does, leaving the germline J gene to fill in the end. This CDR3 region has 13 residues. Germline V gives CDR1 NNHNN, CDR2 SYGAGS (reference sequence). J lost 7 bases, V lost 3 bases, and 2 bases had no gene match.

Concerning this clone: The gene names here belong to mouse. The read ends 1 residue early relative to the CDR3; the germline J gene fills the gap. The chain links TRBV14 to TRBJ2-7; 10 nucleotides agree with TRBD1. The V segment lost 5 bases and the J segment 3 bases; nucleotides outside the gene matches: 5. Germline CDR1 and CDR2: SGHDT and FRDEAV. CDR3 length: 14 residues. The covered CDR3 bases are TGTGCCAGCAGCTCCGGGACAGGGGTCTATGAACAGTAC. Residues: CASSSGTGVYEQY. The entire CDR3 protein is CASSSGTGVYEQYF.

On this clone: All gene names here are mouse names. Read data end 1 residue before the CDR3 end; the end is taken from the germline J gene. J is TRBJ2-7 and V is TRBV29, with 9 bases that match TRBD1. The germline V gene has CDR1 MSHET and CDR2 SYDVDS. The CDR3 has 14 amino acids. J was trimmed by 6 bases and V by 2 bases; bases with no gene match: 5. The CDR3 protein is CASSLRRDRVEQYF. The CDR3 bases that were read are TGTGCTAGCAGTTTACGGCGGGACAGGGTTGAACAGTAC.

This clone was seen more than once but under ten times. All gene names here are mouse names. The DNA ends 1 residue before the CDR3 does, and the rest of the CDR3 is filled in from the germline J gene. The rearrangement joins TRBV13-3 to TRBJ2-7; possible D gene TRBD1, 6 bases. From germline, CDR1 is NNHDY and CDR2 SYVADS. Trimming cost V 4 bases and J 2 bases, with 10 bases left between them. The CDR3 is 13 residues long. Partial CDR3 DNA: TGTGCCAGCAGTTCCGGGACACCCTATGAACAGTAC. Its translation: CASSSGTPYEQY. The whole CDR3 region reads CASSSGTPYEQYF.

This clone has a single count. All gene names here are mouse names. The read comes to an end 1 residue before the CDR3 does, leaving the germline J gene to fill in the end. The rearrangement joins TRBV24 to TRBJ1-1, with 10 bases identical to TRBD1. Germline V lookup: CDR1 KGHTA, CDR2 FRNEEI. The CDR3 sequence is 10 residues long. J gave up 8 bases and V 10 bases, and 1 base lay outside the gene matches. CDR3 sequence reads: CAKGQGEVFF. Partial CDR3 DNA: TGTGCCAAGGGACAGGGGGAAGTCTTC.

To note about this clone: Mouse germline and gene names are used. The read comes to an end 1 residue before the CDR3 does, leaving the germline J gene to fill in the end. V gene TRBV5 combines with J gene TRBJ2-7, with D tentatively TRBD1 (6 bases). Germline V gene lookup returns CDR1 LGHNA and CDR2 YNLKQL (reference sequence). The CDR3 is made up of 12 amino acids. Trimming cost V 4 bases and J 5 bases, with 9 bases left between them. Incomplete CDR3 DNA: TGTGCCAGCAGCCCGCAGGGGAATGAACAGTAC. Encoded protein: CASSPQGNEQY. The full CDR3 sequence reads CASSPQGNEQYF.

This clone was found once. These gene names are mouse names. The read terminates 1 residue ahead of where the CDR3 ends, so the germline J gene completes it. The rearrangement links TRBV31 to TRBJ2-3; 8 bases agree with TRBD2. J gave up 3 bases and V 0 bases, and 5 bases lay outside the gene matches. Germline V CDR1 and CDR2: GKSSPN, SITVG. The CDR3 spans 15 residues. The sequenced part of the CDR3 DNA is TGTGCCTGGAGTCTAGGGACTGGAAGAGCAGAAACGCTGTAT. This gives the protein CAWSLGTGRAETLY. The entire CDR3 reads CAWSLGTGRAETLYF.

For this clone: Gene names follow the mouse nomenclature. The CDR3 end lies 1 residue beyond the end of the read and is filled in from the germline J gene. The chain uses TRBV13-1 and TRBJ2-7, with D hard to call. The CDR3 covers 15 residues. The ends were cut back, 0 bases at V and 0 bases at J, with 10 bases in the middle. The germline gives CDR1 NSHNY, CDR2 SYGAGN. The CDR3: CASSDAWQSSYEQYF. The covered CDR3 bases are TGTGCCAGCAGTGATGCATGGCAAAGCTCCTATGAACAGTAC.

A remark on this clone: The germline and genes are mouse ones. The CDR3 end lies 1 residue beyond the end of the read and is filled in from the germline J gene. This chain links TRBV5 with TRBJ2-7; D could derive from TRBD1 or TRBD2 (6 bases each). CDR1 and CDR2 (germline): LGHNA, YNLKQL (reference sequence). The CDR3 contains 13 residues. V was trimmed by 2 bases and J by 6 bases, leaving 11 bases between them. The CDR3 DNA, read in part, is TGTGCCAGCAGCCAAAAGTGGGGGCTTGAACAGTAC. This sequence encodes CASSQKWGLEQY. The CDR3 reads in full as CASSQKWGLEQYF.

Turning to this clone: Gene names are the mouse ones. The read ends 1 residue shy of where the CDR3 ends; the end is completed using the germline J gene. The chain uses TRBV31 and TRBJ2-3; D may match TRBD1 or TRBD2 (5 bases each). The CDR3 is 14 amino acids. Germline CDR1 reads GKSSPN; CDR2 reads SITVG. The ends were cut back, 0 bases at V and 4 bases at J, with 11 bases in the middle. CDR3 bases read: TGTGCCTGGAGTCTAGGCGGGGGAACAGAAACGCTGTAT. Residues: CAWSLGGGTETLY. The entire CDR3 protein is CAWSLGGGTETLYF.

Details on this clone: Each gene name is a mouse one. The sequence runs out 1 residue before the end of the CDR3; the remainder is reconstructed from the germline J gene. This chain connects TRBV19 to TRBJ2-1, with D possibly being TRBD2 (6 bases). The CDR3 spans 14 residues. V gave up 2 bases and J gave up 3 bases, with 9 bases separating them. Germline V gene sequence: CDR1 FNHDT, CDR2 SITEND (reference sequence). CDR3 loop: CASSIGGGYAEQFF. CDR3 DNA (partial): TGTGCCAGCAGTATTGGGGGAGGCTATGCTGAGCAGTTC.